This T cell receptor beta chain was retrieved from a study of cytotoxic CD8 clonotypes in ibrutinib-treated CLL. Study as a whole: Patients gave response samples after a median 12 months of treatment, range 6 to 36. General study findings and limits: Relative to age-matched healthy donors, clonality at baseline was higher, and it tracked circulating CD8+ T-cell counts. Progressing and sustained-remission patients had different sampling times.

As regards this clone: Its matching antigen is unknown.

Sequencing used immunoSEQ multiplex PCR; TCRdb keeps in-frame clones, though not all of them. The sample lists some 200,000 clones, 70% occurring once. The specimen was PBMCs, collected after 12 months of ibrutinib treatment. This TCR came from a human donor with chronic lymphocytic leukemia.

The CDR3 coding sequence is TGTGCCTGGAGCGAATGGACTAGTAGTGATGAGCAGTTCTTC. This encodes CAWSEWTSSDEQFF. This sequence joins TRBV30 and TRBJ2-1, with 7 bases matching TRBD2. There are 14 residues in the CDR3. The V and J ends lost 3 bases and 8 bases, in that order; junction bases with no gene match: 10. Germline CDR1 GTSNPN, CDR2 SVGIG (reference sequence).